One T cell receptor (beta chain) is described in this entry. Its specificity is unknown. During cDNA synthesis, UMIs that each contained a 6-nucleotide sample barcode were added by means of template switching. The cDNA of both the TCRalpha and TCRbeta chains was subjected to two nested PCRs of about 15 and 9 cycles. Using the 5' RACE reads, TCRdb records one entry per CDR3 protein without DNA. The table counts 350,000 to 550,000 distinct CDR3 sequences; 2.4% lies in the top ten. Germline CDR1 and CDR2: SGHVS and FQNEAQ. This CDR3 comprises 12 residues. This sample was taken from a study of monozygotic twins with inflammatory bowel disease. Study-level findings and limits: Repertoire similarity did not separate concordant from discordant twins, possibly from limited power.

The chain couples TRBV7-8 to TRBJ2-1. The source is a human donor with ulcerative colitis or Crohn's disease, or a healthy co-twin of an affected twin (not recorded which). The sequenced sample consisted of blood. CDR3 residues: CASSLVAANKFF.